The 16 T cell receptor beta chains given below trace back to one sample, sequenced in a study of cytomegalovirus exposure and HLA in healthy donors. PCR amplification relied on 60 Vbeta primers (plus 13 Jbeta primers). TCRdb keeps only in-frame clones here, not all; method: immunoSEQ multiplex PCR. This repertoire shows some 56,000 clones, around 80% found once; its top ten account for approximately 3.5%. What was sequenced was PBMCs. Every receptor here comes from a woman aged 40 to 55 in good health and CMV-seronegative.

The genes are TRBV7-3 and TRBJ2-3, with 10 bases matching TRBD1. The V and J ends lost 6 bases and 3 bases, in that order; junction bases with no gene match: 9. Germline CDR1 SGHTA, CDR2 FQGTGA. This CDR3 is 16 amino acids long. The CDR3 nucleotides are TGTGCCAGCAGTTTGGCGCCGGGACAGGGGACAGATACGCAGTATTTT. Translation: CASSLAPGQGTDTQYF.

The rearrangement uses TRBV18 and TRBJ2-7; D is perhaps TRBD1 (5 bases). Germline CDR1 and CDR2: KGHSH and LQKENI. Between the trimmed V and J ends, which lost 1 base and 5 bases, there was a span of 12 bases. The CDR3 is made up of 14 amino acids. CDR3 amino acids: CASSPQGVENEQYF. DNA of the CDR3: TGTGCCAGCTCACCACAAGGGGTCGAGAACGAGCAGTACTTC. Supplemented by reference TRBV18 and TRBJ2-7, the full variable domain reads NAGVMQNPRHLVRRRGQEARLRCSPMKGHSHVYWYRQLPEEGLKFMVYLQKENIIDESGMPKERFSAEFPKEGPSILRIQQVVRGDSAAYFCASSPQGVENEQYFGPGTRLTVT.

This clone is a singleton in its sample. Additional DNA sequences in this sample encode the identical CDR3. The rearrangement joins TRBV7-7 to TRBJ2-2; TRBD1 aligns across 8 bases. Germline assignment: CDR1 SSHAT and CDR2 FNYEAQ (reference sequence). The CDR3 totals 15 residues. Trimming took 7 bases from V and 4 from J; bases not matched to a gene: 8. CDR3 sequence reads: CASTPLTGGTGELFF. The CDR3 DNA is TGTGCCAGCACCCCCCTCACAGGGGGCACCGGGGAGCTGTTTTTT.

This clone was seen more than once but under ten times. The V gene is TRBV18, the J gene TRBJ1-3; a weak D match, TRBD1 (5 bases). The V end was cut by 3 bases, the J end by 1 base, with 10 bases between. The CDR3 extends over 15 amino acids. Germline V gene sequence: CDR1 KGHSH, CDR2 LQKENI. CDR3 in amino acids: CASSPDRSSGNTIYF. The CDR3 DNA reads as TGTGCCAGCTCACCTGACAGATCATCTGGAAACACCATATATTTT.

The chain joins TRBV19 to TRBJ2-7, with 8 bases fitting TRBD2. This CDR3 contains 15 residues. The V gene end was trimmed by 1 base and the J gene end by 3 bases; junction bases not matched to a gene: 5. Germline V gene lookup returns CDR1 LNHDA and CDR2 SQIVND (reference sequence). CDR3 region: CASSIVASGRYEQYF. Here the CDR3 DNA reads TGTGCCAGTAGTATAGTAGCTAGCGGGCGCTACGAGCAGTACTTC. Variable domain in full (rest from reference TRBV19 and TRBJ2-7): DGGITQSPKYLFRKEGQNVTLSCEQNLNHDAMYWYRQDPGQGLRLIYYSQIVNDFQKGDIAEGYSVSREKKESFPLTVTSAQKNPTAFYLCASSIVASGRYEQYFGPGTRLTVT.

The chain couples TRBV6-5 to TRBJ2-1, with 8 bases matching TRBD2. Looked up from germline, CDR1 is MNHEY and CDR2 is SVGAGI. V was clipped by 4 bases and J by 4 bases; unmatched bases: 6. The CDR3 extends over 15 amino acids. The CDR3 nucleotides read TGTGCCAGCAGTTTAAGCGGGAGCCTTTACAATGAGCAGTTCTTC. Protein: CASSLSGSLYNEQFF.

The V and J genes are TRBV4-3 and TRBJ2-1; 14 bases map to TRBD2. Germline V gives CDR1 LGHNA, CDR2 YSLEER. The CDR3 consists of 18 residues. V was clipped by 3 bases and J by 0 bases; unmatched bases: 4. DNA of the CDR3: TGCGCCAGCAGCCAGGGACTAGCGGGGGAGGGCTCCTACAATGAGCAGTTCTTC. Translation: CASSQGLAGEGSYNEQFF.

The rearrangement joins TRBV20-1 to TRBJ1-1, with D unresolved. V dropped 4 bases and J dropped 5 bases, with 8 bases sitting between them. The CDR3 runs 11 residues. Per the germline V gene, CDR1 is DFQATT and CDR2 is SNEGSKA (reference sequence). The CDR3 spells CSANGETEAFF. The CDR3 nucleotides are TGCAGTGCTAACGGGGAGACTGAAGCTTTCTTT.

J is TRBJ2-4 and V is TRBV18, with 12 bases matching TRBD2. The CDR3 extends over 16 amino acids. Trimming cost V 3 bases and J 9 bases; bases outside gene matches: 9. Germline values: CDR1 KGHSH, CDR2 LQKENI. The CDR3 coding sequence is TGTGCCAGCTCACCCCGGACTAGCGGGAACGGGGGCATTCAGTACTTC. Protein sequence: CASSPRTSGNGGIQYF.

This clone appeared a few times. The genes are TRBV5-6 and TRBJ2-6, with unresolved D. The CDR3 runs 17 residues. Germline V gives CDR1 SGHDT, CDR2 YYEEEE. V lost 2 bases and J 0 bases, leaving 12 bases between the germline ends. The CDR3 loop is CASSFFRSDSGANVLTF. DNA for the CDR3: TGTGCCAGCAGCTTTTTCAGATCCGACTCTGGGGCCAACGTCCTGACTTTC.

The rearrangement links TRBV9 to TRBJ2-1; 7 positions match TRBD2. With V trimmed by 2 bases and J by 0 bases, 2 bases remained unmatched. Per the germline V gene, CDR1 is SGDLS and CDR2 is YYNGEE. The CDR3 covers 15 residues. This chain's CDR3 is CASSVGGGSYNEQFF. CDR3 nucleotides: TGTGCCAGCAGCGTCGGCGGGGGCTCCTACAATGAGCAGTTCTTC.

This clone has more than one count but fewer than ten. This chain connects TRBV10-3 to TRBJ1-1, with D uncertain. The CDR3 spans 12 residues. Germline lookup yields CDR1 ENHRY and CDR2 SYGVKD. V was clipped by 0 bases and J by 6 bases, with 5 bases between them. CDR3: CAISESAAEAFF. For the CDR3, the DNA is TGTGCCATCAGTGAGTCGGCCGCTGAAGCTTTCTTT.

The V gene is TRBV5-1, the J gene TRBJ2-2, with 8 bases lining up with TRBD2. This CDR3 region has 15 residues. Germline V lookup: CDR1 SGHRS, CDR2 YFSETQ. The V segment lost 5 bases and the J segment 6 bases; nucleotides outside the gene matches: 9. The CDR3 is CASSPGTSVPGELFF. The DNA of the CDR3 is TGCGCCAGCAGTCCCGGGACTAGTGTCCCCGGGGAGCTGTTTTTT.

The chain couples TRBV6-1 to TRBJ1-5, with 11 nucleotides matching TRBD1. CDR3 length equals 14 residues. With V trimmed by 6 bases and J by 4 bases, 2 bases remained unmatched. Looked up from germline, CDR1 is MNHNS and CDR2 is SASEGT. The CDR3, as DNA: TGTGCCAGCAGCCGGGACAGGGGGAATCAGCCCCAGCATTTT. This sequence encodes CASSRDRGNQPQHF.

The V and J genes are TRBV29-1 and TRBJ1-4; D possibly corresponds to TRBD1 (5 bases). Germline loops: CDR1 SQVTM, CDR2 ANQGSEA. The CDR3 length is 13 residues. The V gene lost 3 bases and the J gene lost 8 bases, with 13 bases spanning the gap. In nucleotides, the CDR3 is TGCAGCGTTGATACCGGGGGAGAGGAAAAACTGTTTTTT. As protein: CSVDTGGEEKLFF.

The rearrangement uses TRBV25-1 and TRBJ1-2, with 8 bases matching TRBD1. Looked up from germline, CDR1 is MGHDK and CDR2 is SYGVNS. The CDR3 length is 13 residues. The V and J ends lost 4 bases and 8 bases, in that order; junction bases with no gene match: 6. For the CDR3, the DNA is TGTGCCAGCAGTGCCGGACAGGGCCTCGGCTACACCTTC. Its translation: CASSAGQGLGYTF.